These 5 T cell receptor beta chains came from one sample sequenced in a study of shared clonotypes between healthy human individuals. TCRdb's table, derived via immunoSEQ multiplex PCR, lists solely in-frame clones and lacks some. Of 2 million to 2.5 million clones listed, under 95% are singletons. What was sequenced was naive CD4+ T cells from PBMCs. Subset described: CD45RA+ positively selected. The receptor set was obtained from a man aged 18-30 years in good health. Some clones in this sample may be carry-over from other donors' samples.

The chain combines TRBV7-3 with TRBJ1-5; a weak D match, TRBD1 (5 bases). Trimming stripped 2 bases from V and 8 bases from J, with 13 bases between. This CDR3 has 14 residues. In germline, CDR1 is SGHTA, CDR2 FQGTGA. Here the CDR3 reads CASSLGGTGEPQHF. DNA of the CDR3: TGTGCCAGCAGCTTAGGGGGGACCGGGGAGCCCCAGCATTTT.

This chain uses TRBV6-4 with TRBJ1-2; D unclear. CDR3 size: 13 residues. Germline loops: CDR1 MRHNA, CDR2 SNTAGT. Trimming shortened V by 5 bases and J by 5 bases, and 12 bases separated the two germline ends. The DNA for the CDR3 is TGTGCCAGCAGTCCTAGCCCCGGTTATGGCTACACCTTC. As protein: CASSPSPGYGYTF.

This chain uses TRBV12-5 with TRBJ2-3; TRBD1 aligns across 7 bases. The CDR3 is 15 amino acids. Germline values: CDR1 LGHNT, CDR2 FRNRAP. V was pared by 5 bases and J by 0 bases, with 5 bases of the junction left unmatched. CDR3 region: CASGDGTASTDTQYF. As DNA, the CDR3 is TGTGCTAGTGGTGATGGGACAGCTAGCACAGATACGCAGTATTTT.

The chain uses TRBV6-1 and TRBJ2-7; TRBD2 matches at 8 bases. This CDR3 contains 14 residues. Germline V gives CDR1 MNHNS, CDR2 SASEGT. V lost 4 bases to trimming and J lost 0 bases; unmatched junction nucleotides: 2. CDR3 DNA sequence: TGTGCCAGCAGTGGGACTAGCAACTCCTACGAGCAGTACTTC. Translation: CASSGTSNSYEQYF.

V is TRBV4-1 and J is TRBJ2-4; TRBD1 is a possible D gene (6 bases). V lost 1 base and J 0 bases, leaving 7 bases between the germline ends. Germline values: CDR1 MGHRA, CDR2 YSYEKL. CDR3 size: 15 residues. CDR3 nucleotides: TGCGCCAGCAGCCAAGGGACAGTAGCCAAAAACATTCAGTACTTC. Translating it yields CASSQGTVAKNIQYF.